These 25 T cell receptor beta chains originate from one sample sequenced in a study of blood T cell repertoires in COVID-19. Method: immunoSEQ multiplex PCR; TCRdb's copy keeps in-frame clones and lacks some. The table has about 190,000 clones, around 86% seen once. Material: PBMCs or T cells enriched from blood (not recorded which). These receptors all come from a middle-aged woman in a cohort exposed to, infected with or recovered from COVID-19 (not recorded which).

This clone was found once. The J gene is TRBJ1-4, the V gene TRBV9; no definite D call. The CDR3 loop spans 14 amino acids. Germline lookup yields CDR1 SGDLS and CDR2 YYNGEE. Trimming cost V 3 bases and J 7 bases, with 13 bases left between them. The CDR3 sequence: CASSGGSVGEKLFF. CDR3 in DNA: TGTGCCAGCAGCGGAGGAAGTGTCGGTGAAAAACTGTTTTTT.

The rearrangement links TRBV5-6 to TRBJ2-7, with 13 bases fitting TRBD2. The CDR3 sequence is 15 residues long. Trimming took 0 bases from V and 4 from J; bases not matched to a gene: 1. The germline gives CDR1 SGHDT, CDR2 YYEEEE. CDR3 sequence (DNA): TGTGCCAGCAGCTTGGGACTAGCGGGGGGTTACGAGCAGTACTTC. Translated: CASSLGLAGGYEQYF.

This chain connects TRBV28 to TRBJ2-5; D is perhaps TRBD1 (6 bases). Per germline, CDR1 MDHEN and CDR2 SYDVKM. The V gene lost 3 bases and the J gene lost 0 bases, with 11 bases spanning the gap. CDR3 size: 15 residues. CDR3 DNA: TGTGCCAGCAGTTTTCTGACAGGAAACCAAGAGACCCAGTACTTC. It yields the protein CASSFLTGNQETQYF.

The rearrangement links TRBV5-5 to TRBJ1-5; the match to TRBD1 covers 12 bases. Germline-derived CDR1 and CDR2 are SGHKS and YYEKEE (reference sequence). CDR3 length: 18 residues. The ends lost 4 bases at V and 3 bases at J; junction bases unmatched: 11. The CDR3 sequence is CASSKAGTGGAHNQPQHF. The DNA of the CDR3 is TGTGCCAGCAGCAAGGCCGGGACAGGGGGCGCACACAATCAGCCCCAGCATTTT.

The V gene is TRBV13, the J gene TRBJ1-6, with 7 nucleotides matching TRBD1. The germline V gene encodes CDR1 PRHDT and CDR2 FYEKMQ (reference sequence). The CDR3 covers 15 residues. The V segment lost 5 bases and the J segment 3 bases; nucleotides outside the gene matches: 4. CDR3 amino acids: CASSTRDSYNSPLHF. The CDR3 coding sequence is TGTGCCAGCAGCACCCGGGACAGCTATAATTCACCCCTCCACTTT. The full variable domain, its missing parts supplied by reference TRBV13 and TRBJ1-6, is AAGVIQSPRHLIKEKRETATLKCYPIPRHDTVYWYQQGPGQDPQFLISFYEKMQSDKGSIPDRFSAQQFSDYHSELNMSSLELGDSALYFCASSTRDSYNSPLHFGNGTRLTVT.

The gene calls are TRBV7-9 and TRBJ1-1, with 9 bases lining up with TRBD1. The trim removed 5 bases at V and 5 bases at J, leaving 18 bases unmatched. The germline V gene encodes CDR1 SEHNR and CDR2 FQNEAQ (reference sequence). The CDR3 runs 18 residues. CDR3 DNA: TGTGCCAGCAGCCCAGGCCGCCGGGACAGGGCCGCGGGGACTGAAGCTTTCTTT. Amino acids: CASSPGRRDRAAGTEAFF.

V gene TRBV15 combines with J gene TRBJ1-2, with 8 nucleotides matching TRBD1. This CDR3 contains 14 residues. Germline lookup yields CDR1 LNHNV and CDR2 YYDKDF (reference sequence). The V and J ends lost 3 bases and 13 bases, in that order; junction bases with no gene match: 13. CDR3 sequence reads: CATSRARSGQDSTF. DNA of the CDR3: TGTGCCACCAGCAGGGCTCGATCGGGACAGGACTCCACCTTC.

The V and J genes are TRBV5-1 and TRBJ1-2, with TRBD1 as a possible D gene (5 bases). Germline V gene data show CDR1 as SGHRS and CDR2 as YFSETQ. The CDR3 extends over 14 amino acids. Trimming pared 0 bases from V and 8 bases from J, leaving 14 bases between. CDR3 DNA: TGCGCCAGCAGCTTGGGAAGACAGTTGAACGGCTACACCTTC. Its protein product is CASSLGRQLNGYTF.

This chain connects TRBV2 to TRBJ2-3; D perhaps matches TRBD1 (6 bases). The CDR3 consists of 14 residues. Per germline, CDR1 SNHLY and CDR2 FYNNEI. Deletions cut 8 bases from V and 6 bases from J, with 18 bases between. CDR3 nucleotide sequence: TGTGCCAGCCAGGGTTTACAGGGAAGGGATACGCAGTATTTT. Translation gives CASQGLQGRDTQYF.

This sequence joins TRBV9 and TRBJ1-2; D possibly corresponds to TRBD1 (6 bases). V was clipped by 3 bases and J by 4 bases, with 13 bases between them. This CDR3 is 14 amino acids long. Germline-derived CDR1 and CDR2 are SGDLS and YYNGEE. This CDR3 reads CASSATGPSYGYTF. The DNA for the CDR3 is TGTGCCAGCAGCGCGACAGGACCCTCCTATGGCTACACCTTC.

The V gene is TRBV6-2 or TRBV6-3, the J gene TRBJ2-3, with a possible D match to TRBD1 (8 bases). V was cut by 2 bases and J by 4 bases, with 16 bases left in between. This CDR3 has 16 amino acids. Germline CDR1 MNHEY, CDR2 SVGEGT. In nucleotides, the CDR3 is TGTGCCAGCAGTTACGCCGGACAGGGAGGGGCAGATACGCAGTATTTT. This encodes CASSYAGQGGADTQYF.

The genes are TRBV6-5 and TRBJ2-5, with 11 bases matching TRBD2. The V gene's germline CDR1 is MNHEY and CDR2 SVGAGI. The V gene end was trimmed by 4 bases and the J gene end by 5 bases; junction bases not matched to a gene: 3. This CDR3 spans 14 amino acids. The CDR3, as DNA: TGTGCCAGCAGTTTAGCGGGGGGGCAGGAGACCCAGTACTTC. Residues: CASSLAGGQETQYF.

The CDR3 reads CASSPLPSTEAFF. The CDR3 nucleotides read TGTGCCAGCAGCCCCTTACCGAGCACTGAAGCTTTCTTT. The chain combines TRBV13 with TRBJ1-1; unclear D gene. The CDR3 length is 13 residues. The V gene lost 5 bases and the J gene lost 4 bases, with 11 bases spanning the gap. Germline values: CDR1 PRHDT, CDR2 FYEKMQ (reference sequence). Variable domain in full (rest from reference TRBV13 and TRBJ1-1): AAGVIQSPRHLIKEKRETATLKCYPIPRHDTVYWYQQGPGQDPQFLISFYEKMQSDKGSIPDRFSAQQFSDYHSELNMSSLELGDSALYFCASSPLPSTEAFFGQGTRLTVV.

This chain links TRBV5-1 with TRBJ1-2, with a weak D call TRBD1 (6 bases). Germline CDR1 is SGHRS and CDR2 is YFSETQ. V lost 5 bases and J lost 6, with 17 bases in between. CDR3 size: 14 residues. The CDR3 bases are TGCGCCAGCAGACCGGCCCGAGAGGGGGATGGCTACACCTTC. This translates into CASRPAREGDGYTF.

This chain links TRBV18 with TRBJ1-1; TRBD1 is a possible D gene (5 bases). The CDR3 is 12 residues long. Germline V lookup: CDR1 KGHSH, CDR2 LQKENI. Trimming left V 3 bases short and J 8 bases short, with 10 bases between. In DNA, the CDR3 is TGTGCCAGCTCACCTTTTAGGACAGAAGCTTTCTTT. Translating gives CASSPFRTEAFF. Supplemented by reference TRBV18 and TRBJ1-1, the full variable domain reads NAGVMQNPRHLVRRRGQEARLRCSPMKGHSHVYWYRQLPEEGLKFMVYLQKENIIDESGMPKERFSAEFPKEGPSILRIQQVVRGDSAAYFCASSPFRTEAFFGQGTRLTVV.

The chain links TRBV11-2 to TRBJ2-7; TRBD2 matches 11 bases. This CDR3 region has 15 residues. The V and J ends lost 4 bases and 2 bases, in that order; junction bases with no gene match: 4. The germline V gene has CDR1 SGHAT and CDR2 FQNNGV. This CDR3 reads CASSSIAGGPYEQYF. CDR3 sequence (DNA): TGTGCCAGCAGCTCTATAGCGGGGGGGCCCTACGAGCAGTACTTC.

This sequence joins TRBV10-2 and TRBJ1-3; TRBD1 might be the D (5 bases). V lost 4 bases and J 8 bases, leaving 12 bases between the germline ends. Germline values: CDR1 WSHSY, CDR2 SAAADI. The CDR3 sequence is 13 residues long. For the CDR3, the DNA is TGCGCCAGCAGTGCTACATCGGGGGACACCATATATTTT. Protein: CASSATSGDTIYF.

The chain links TRBV11-2 to TRBJ2-2; 7 bases align to TRBD1. From germline, CDR1 is SGHAT and CDR2 FQNNGV. V gave up 3 bases and J gave up 3 bases; unmatched junction bases: 1. The CDR3 spans 14 residues. DNA for the CDR3: TGTGCCAGCAGCTTGGGACAGCACACCGGGGAGCTGTTTTTT. Protein product: CASSLGQHTGELFF.

The chain uses TRBV16 and TRBJ2-1; a weak D match, TRBD1 (6 bases). The CDR3 length is 15 residues. Germline V CDR1 and CDR2: KGHSY, FQNENV. V lost 5 bases and J 2 bases, leaving 13 bases between the germline ends. The CDR3 spells CASSFQQGTYNEQFF. Here the CDR3 DNA reads TGTGCCAGCAGCTTTCAGCAGGGGACCTACAATGAGCAGTTCTTC.

As for this clone: The same CDR3 can be traced to other DNA sequences in this sample. This rearrangement joins TRBV19 to TRBJ2-3; D might be TRBD2 (5 bases). Germline values: CDR1 LNHDA, CDR2 SQIVND (reference sequence). This CDR3 contains 13 residues. Deletions cut 3 bases from V and 1 base from J, with 5 bases between. CDR3 sequence: CASSIGGTDTQYF. The CDR3 nucleotides are TGTGCCAGTAGTATCGGGGGCACAGATACGCAGTATTTT.

CDR3 sequence reads: CASSVVSRTGGEAFF. For the CDR3, the DNA is TGTGCCAGCAGCGTAGTCTCTCGGACAGGGGGTGAAGCTTTCTTT. The chain couples TRBV9 to TRBJ1-1; 10 bases match TRBD1. Germline CDR1 SGDLS, CDR2 YYNGEE. The CDR3 spans 15 residues. V lost 0 bases, J lost 7 bases, and 6 bases stayed unmatched.

The chain is built from TRBV11-2 and TRBJ2-3; 7 nucleotides line up with TRBD1. This CDR3 is 15 amino acids long. Per the germline V gene, CDR1 is SGHAT and CDR2 is FQNNGV. Losses at the gene ends were 5 bases for V and 3 bases for J; bases not matched to a gene: 8. CDR3 DNA: TGTGCCAGCAGCCCCGACAGGGTTCGGACAGATACGCAGTATTTT. Protein product: CASSPDRVRTDTQYF.

V and J are TRBV29-1 and TRBJ1-5; 9 bases fit TRBD1. Germline V CDR1 and CDR2: SQVTM, ANQGSEA. Trimming at V came to 5 bases and at J to 5 bases, leaving 4 bases not matched to a gene. The CDR3 consists of 13 residues. CDR3 amino acids: CSVTQGADQPQHF. CDR3 bases: TGCAGCGTTACACAGGGGGCTGATCAGCCCCAGCATTTT.

The sample holds a few counts of this clone. The rearrangement links TRBV9 to TRBJ1-3; 7 positions match TRBD1. Trimming took 3 bases from V and 3 from J; bases not matched to a gene: 9. Germline values: CDR1 SGDLS, CDR2 YYNGEE. The CDR3 totals 16 residues. CDR3 bases: TGTGCCAGCAGCGAATTCCCGCAGGGGGTTGGAAACACCATATATTTT. This codes for CASSEFPQGVGNTIYF.

CDR3 sequence: CASRGMEGSGYGYTF. CDR3 sequence (DNA): TGTGCCAGCAGGGGTATGGAGGGTAGTGGGTATGGCTACACCTTC. The genes are TRBV27 and TRBJ1-2; the D is unclear. This CDR3 region has 15 residues. V was trimmed by 6 bases and J by 5 bases, leaving 19 bases between them. Germline CDR1 is MNHEY and CDR2 is SMNVEV (reference sequence).